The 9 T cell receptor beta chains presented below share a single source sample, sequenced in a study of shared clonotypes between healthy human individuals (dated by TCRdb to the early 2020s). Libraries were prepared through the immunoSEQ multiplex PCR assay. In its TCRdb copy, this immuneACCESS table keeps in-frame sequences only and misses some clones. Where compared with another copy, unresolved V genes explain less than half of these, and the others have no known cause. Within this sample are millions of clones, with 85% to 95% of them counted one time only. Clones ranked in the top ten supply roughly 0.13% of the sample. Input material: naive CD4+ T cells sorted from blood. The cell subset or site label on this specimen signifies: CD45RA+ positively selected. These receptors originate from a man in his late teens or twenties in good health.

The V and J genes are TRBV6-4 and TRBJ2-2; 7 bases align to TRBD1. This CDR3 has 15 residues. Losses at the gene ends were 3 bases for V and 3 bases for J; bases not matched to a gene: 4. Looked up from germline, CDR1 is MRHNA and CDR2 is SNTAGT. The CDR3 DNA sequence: TGTGCCAGCAGTGAAAGACAGGGATACACCGGGGAGCTGTTTTTT. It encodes CASSERQGYTGELFF.

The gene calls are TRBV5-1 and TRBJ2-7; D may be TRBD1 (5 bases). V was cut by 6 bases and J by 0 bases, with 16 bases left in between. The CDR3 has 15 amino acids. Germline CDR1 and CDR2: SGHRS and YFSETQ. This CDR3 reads CASIIKGQSSYEQYF. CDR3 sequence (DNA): TGCGCCAGCATTATTAAGGGGCAAAGCTCCTACGAGCAGTACTTC.

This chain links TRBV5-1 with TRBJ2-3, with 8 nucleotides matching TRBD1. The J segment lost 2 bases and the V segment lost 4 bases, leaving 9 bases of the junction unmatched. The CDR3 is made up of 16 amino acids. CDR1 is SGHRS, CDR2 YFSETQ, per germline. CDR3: CASSGGPGQATDTQYF. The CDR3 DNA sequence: TGCGCCAGCAGCGGGGGGCCGGGACAGGCCACAGATACGCAGTATTTT.

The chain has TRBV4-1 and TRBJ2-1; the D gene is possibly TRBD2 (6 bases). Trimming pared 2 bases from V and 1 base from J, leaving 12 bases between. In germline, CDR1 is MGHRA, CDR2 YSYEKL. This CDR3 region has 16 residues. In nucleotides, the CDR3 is TGCGCCAGCAGCCAACCTCTAGCGAAATCCTACAATGAGCAGTTCTTC. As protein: CASSQPLAKSYNEQFF.

The CDR3 loop is CASSEWARQETQYF. The CDR3 coding sequence is TGTGCCAGCAGTGAATGGGCTAGACAAGAGACCCAGTACTTC. The chain is built from TRBV2 and TRBJ2-5; D gene ambiguous. V lost 2 bases, J lost 2 bases, and 9 bases lay in between. The CDR3 is 14 amino acids. Germline CDR1 reads SNHLY; CDR2 reads FYNNEI.

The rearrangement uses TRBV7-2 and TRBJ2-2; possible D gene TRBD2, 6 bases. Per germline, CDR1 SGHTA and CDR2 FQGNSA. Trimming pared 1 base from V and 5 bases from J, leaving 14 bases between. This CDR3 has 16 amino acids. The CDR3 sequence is CASSLVAAPGTGELFF. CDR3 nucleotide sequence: TGTGCCAGCAGCTTAGTAGCGGCCCCGGGGACCGGGGAGCTGTTTTTT.

The DNA of the CDR3 is TGTGCCAGCAGCGTAGATCCCACGCTAGCGGCAGGCGTAGGCATTCAGTACTTC. Its protein product is CASSVDPTLAAGVGIQYF. The V call is TRBV9, the J call TRBJ2-4; 7 bases fit TRBD2. The CDR3 runs to 18 residues. Trimming at V came to 0 bases and at J to 9 bases, leaving 18 bases not matched to a gene. Germline V gives CDR1 SGDLS, CDR2 YYNGEE.

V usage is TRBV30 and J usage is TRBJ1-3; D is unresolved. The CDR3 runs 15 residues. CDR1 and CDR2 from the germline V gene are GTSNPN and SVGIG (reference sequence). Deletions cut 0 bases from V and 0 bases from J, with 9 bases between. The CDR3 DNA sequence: TGTGCCTGGAGTGTTGTCCGGAACTCTGGAAACACCATATATTTT. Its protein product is CAWSVVRNSGNTIYF.

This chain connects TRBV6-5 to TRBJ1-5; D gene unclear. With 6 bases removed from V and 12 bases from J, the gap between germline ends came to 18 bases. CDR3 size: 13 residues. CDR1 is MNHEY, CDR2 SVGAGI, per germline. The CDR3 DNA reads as TGTGCCAGCAGGGAAGGAGGGTTTGGGCTCCAGCATTTT. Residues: CASREGGFGLQHF.